Listed below are T cell receptor beta chains from one sample, sequenced in a study of CD8 T cell repertoires and HIV-1 epitope variants. No antigen is known for these receptors. Only in-frame clones appear in the TCRdb table, and some are missing; sequencing was by immunoSEQ multiplex PCR. The data show 6,000 or so clones, more than 55% seen once. Specimen: cultured CD8+ T cells derived from PBMCs. These receptors were collected from a male donor with HIV. The CDR3 runs from the conserved cysteine through the conserved F or W. The D gene is left open where the match is weak. Only some rows state a clone size, as once, few, many or a class for expanded clones.

d_gene	v_gene	abundance	j_gene	CDR3aa	CDR3nt
TRBD1	TRBV28	few	TRBJ2-7	CASSQSRDRRTYEQYF	TGTGCCAGCAGCCAATCCCGGGACAGGCGTACCTACGAGCAGTACTTC
-	TRBV7-8	-	TRBJ1-5	CASSLTQVGAGQPQHF	TGTGCCAGCAGTCTTACCCAGGTCGGGGCAGGGCAGCCCCAGCATTTT
TRBD1	TRBV28	-	TRBJ2-7	CASSFRGTGGHTYEQYF	TGTGCCAGCAGTTTCAGGGGGACAGGGGGTCATACCTACGAGCAGTACTTC
TRBD2	TRBV5-3	-	TRBJ2-7	CARALRRAGGRTYEQYF	TGTGCCAGAGCCCTACGGAGAGCGGGGGGCCGTACCTACGAGCAGTACTTC
TRBD1	TRBV29-1	-	TRBJ2-5	CSVEGDRGRRETQYF	TGCAGCGTTGAGGGGGACAGGGGGCGCCGGGAGACCCAGTACTTC
-	TRBV11-1	-	TRBJ2-3	CASSLVPSLTTDTQYF	TGTGCCAGCAGCTTAGTCCCTAGTCTTACCACAGATACGCAGTATTTT
TRBD2	TRBV7-2	-	TRBJ2-1	CASNVKTSGRHEQFF	TGTGCCAGCAACGTAAAGACTAGCGGGAGACATGAGCAGTTCTTC
-	TRBV28	-	TRBJ2-7	CASSFSGRGNEQYF	TGTGCCAGCAGTTTCAGTGGCAGGGGAAACGAGCAGTACTTC
TRBD1	TRBV2	-	TRBJ1-2	CASRGGQNYGYTF	TGTGCCAGCAGGGGGGGACAGAACTATGGCTACACCTTC
-	TRBV5-6	-	TRBJ2-7	CASSLAGSAYEQYF	TGTGCCAGCAGCTTGGCCGGCAGCGCCTACGAGCAGTACTTC
-	TRBV19	-	TRBJ1-5	CASTGTRNQPQHF	TGTGCCAGCACCGGGACACGAAATCAGCCCCAGCATTTT
-	TRBV19	few	TRBJ1-1	CASSTILNTEAFF	TGTGCCAGTAGTACGATTTTGAACACTGAAGCTTTCTTT
TRBD2	TRBV2	-	TRBJ2-3	CASSENRAGGTDTQYF	TGTGCCAGCAGTGAAAATCGAGCGGGGGGCACAGATACGCAGTATTTT
-	TRBV6-5	-	TRBJ1-2	CASSFSTVDGYTF	TGTGCCAGCAGTTTTTCGACGGTAGATGGCTACACCTTC
-	TRBV4-3	-	TRBJ2-5	CASSQEPGTAYQETQYF	TGCGCCAGCAGCCAGGAACCCGGGACGGCGTACCAAGAGACCCAGTACTTC
TRBD2	TRBV10-3	few	TRBJ2-3	CAISDLFSGREESTDTQYF	TGTGCCATCAGTGATCTCTTTAGCGGGAGGGAAGAATCCACAGATACGCAGTATTTT
-	TRBV14	few	TRBJ2-1	CASSPPASEQFF	TGTGCCAGCAGCCCGCCGGCGAGTGAGCAGTTCTTC
-	TRBV11-2	-	TRBJ2-7	CASSFGGDYEQYF	TGTGCCAGCAGCTTTGGGGGAGACTACGAGCAGTACTTC
TRBD1	TRBV6-1	-	TRBJ2-1	CACSETGGAYNEQFF	TGTGCCTGTTCCGAAACAGGGGGCGCTTACAATGAGCAGTTCTTC
TRBD2	TRBV4-1	-	TRBJ2-7	CASSQGAGSSYEQYF	TGCGCCAGCAGCCAAGGAGCGGGGAGTTCCTACGAGCAGTACTTC
-	TRBV29-1	-	TRBJ1-3	CSVEAGNTIYF	TGCAGCGTTGAGGCGGGAAACACCATATATTTT
TRBD1	TRBV30	-	TRBJ1-2	CAWSVLGTGDGYTF	TGTGCCTGGAGTGTACTCGGGACAGGGGACGGCTACACCTTC
TRBD1	TRBV19	-	TRBJ1-1	CASKVTGVPEAFF	TGTGCCAGTAAGGTAACAGGGGTCCCTGAAGCTTTCTTT
-	TRBV6-6	-	TRBJ2-7	CASSPGAVYEQYF	TGTGCCAGCAGTCCCGGAGCCGTCTACGAGCAGTACTTC
-	TRBV9	-	TRBJ1-1	CASSVFDVTGNTEAFF	TGTGCCAGCAGCGTTTTCGATGTGACAGGGAACACTGAAGCTTTCTTT
-	TRBV14	medium-sized	TRBJ2-5	CASSQVRGRGTQYF	TGTGCCAGCAGCCAAGTGCGGGGCCGGGGGACCCAGTACTTC
TRBD2	TRBV25-1	-	TRBJ2-7	CASSGEGEREIPYEQYF	TGTGCCAGCAGTGGAGAGGGGGAGCGGGAGATCCCCTACGAGCAGTACTTC
-	TRBV6-1	-	TRBJ2-7	CASSESGYEQYF	TGTGCCAGCAGTGAATCTGGGTACGAGCAGTACTTC
-	TRBV27	-	TRBJ1-1	CASSLSGVATEAFF	TGTGCCAGCAGTTTATCCGGTGTCGCCACTGAAGCTTTCTTT
TRBD2	TRBV27	-	TRBJ2-1	CASSLGLAGDNEQFF	TGTGCCAGCAGTTTAGGGCTAGCGGGTGACAATGAGCAGTTCTTC
TRBD2	TRBV5-1	-	TRBJ2-7	CASSPLGTSSYEQYF	TGCGCCAGCAGCCCTCTAGGGACTAGCTCCTACGAGCAGTACTTC
TRBD2	TRBV27	-	TRBJ2-2	CASSDKAGGTGELFF	TGTGCCAGCAGCGACAAAGCGGGGGGAACCGGGGAGCTGTTTTTT
-	TRBV28	few	TRBJ1-4	CASSRGSNEKLFF	TGTGCCAGCAGCAGGGGCTCTAATGAAAAACTGTTTTTT
TRBD1	TRBV11-2	-	TRBJ1-4	CASSLGTGGEKLFF	TGTGCCAGCAGCTTAGGGACAGGGGGGGAAAAACTGTTTTTT
-	TRBV7-8	once	TRBJ2-2	CASSLGVGVAGELFF	TGTGCCAGCAGCTTAGGGGTAGGGGTAGCCGGGGAGCTGTTTTTT
-	TRBV4-1	few	TRBJ1-1	CASSQDNSFLPEAFF	TGCGCCAGCAGCCAAGATAACAGTTTCCTCCCTGAAGCTTTCTTT
-	TRBV29-1	once	TRBJ1-1	CSVDRYSATEAFF	TGCAGCGTTGATAGGTACAGTGCCACTGAAGCTTTCTTT
-	TRBV7-6	-	TRBJ2-7	CASSEALYSYEQYF	TGTGCCAGCTCTGAAGCCCTCTACTCCTACGAGCAGTACTTC
TRBD1	TRBV14	-	TRBJ1-5	CASSPRGRGNQPQHF	TGTGCCAGCAGCCCCAGGGGGCGAGGCAATCAGCCCCAGCATTTT
TRBD2	TRBV25-1	once	TRBJ2-5	CASSGPGLGETQYF	TGTGCCAGCAGTGGGCCGGGACTAGGAGAGACCCAGTACTTC
-	TRBV7-2	-	TRBJ2-1	CASSLGGENEQFF	TGTGCCAGCAGCTTAGGAGGAGAGAATGAGCAGTTCTTC
-	TRBV1	-	TRBJ2-6	CTSRLCGLCSRANVLTF	TGCACCAGCAGGCTTTGTGGTTTGTGCAGTCGGGCCAACGTCCTGACTTTC
-	TRBV7-6	-	TRBJ2-5	CASSRDIQETQYF	TGTGCCAGCAGCCGGGACATCCAAGAGACCCAGTACTTC
-	TRBV4-3	-	TRBJ1-2	CASSQDRTQGLLYGYTF	TGCGCCAGCAGCCAAGATAGGACACAGGGCCTACTCTATGGCTACACCTTC
TRBD1	TRBV18	few	TRBJ1-2	CASSPPIETGDGYTF	TGTGCCAGCTCACCACCGATCGAAACAGGGGACGGCTACACCTTC
-	TRBV7-9	-	TRBJ2-7	CASSLEETYEQYF	TGTGCCAGCAGCTTAGAGGAAACCTACGAGCAGTACTTC
-	TRBV27	-	TRBJ2-6	CASRPSPAAGANVLTF	TGTGCCAGCAGGCCGTCCCCAGCGGCTGGGGCCAACGTCCTGACTTTC
-	TRBV18	-	TRBJ2-1	CASSPPNRNNEQFF	TGTGCCAGCTCACCACCAAATAGAAACAATGAGCAGTTCTTC
TRBD2	TRBV10-3	few	TRBJ2-2	CAISEPTSGLGELFF	TGTGCCATCAGTGAACCGACTAGCGGGCTCGGGGAGCTGTTTTTT
TRBD1	TRBV7-9	-	TRBJ2-1	CASSSTGSKNEQFF	TGTGCCAGCAGCTCGACAGGGAGTAAGAATGAGCAGTTCTTC
-	TRBV5-6	-	TRBJ2-7	CASSLMGELLYEQYF	TGTGCCAGCAGCTTGATGGGGGAATTGCTCTACGAGCAGTACTTC
-	TRBV5-1	-	TRBJ2-7	CASSLGGINYEQYF	TGCGCCAGCAGCTTGGGGGGGATCAACTACGAGCAGTACTTC